These T cell receptor beta chains were read from a single sample in a study of blood T cell repertoires in COVID-19. Clones were sequenced by immunoSEQ multiplex PCR, and TCRdb holds only the in-frame ones, with some missing. The sample shows fewer than 300,000 clones, approximately 90% of them seen only once. The sequenced material came from peripheral blood. The receptors derive from a woman younger than 45 with COVID-19, enrolled during active disease. Both conserved end residues are part of each CDR3. The D gene is left open where the match is weak. Expanded clones get a size class; other rows say once, few or many, or leave the size out.

cdr3_nt: TGCGCCAGCAGCTTAGGAGACTCTGGAAACACCATATATTTT; cdr3_aa: CASSLGDSGNTIYF; d_call: NA; v_call: TRBV5-1; j_call: TRBJ1-3; clone_size: few
cdr3_nt: TGTGCCAGCAGTTCCCCAGCGGGAGAAAAGAACAATGAGCAGTTCTTC; cdr3_aa: CASSSPAGEKNNEQFF; d_call: TRBD2; v_call: TRBV28; j_call: TRBJ2-1; clone_size: NA
cdr3_nt: TGTGCCAGCAGTCCGCAGACCGGGACAGGGGCCGAAGGCTACACCTTC; cdr3_aa: CASSPQTGTGAEGYTF; d_call: TRBD1; v_call: TRBV27; j_call: TRBJ1-2; clone_size: few
cdr3_nt: TGTGCCAGCTCAGTGACTAGCGGACAATCCTACGAGCAGTACTTC; cdr3_aa: CASSVTSGQSYEQYF; d_call: TRBD2; v_call: TRBV18; j_call: TRBJ2-7; clone_size: NA
cdr3_nt: TGTGCCAGCAGTTTGCGGGACGGATACTATGGCTACACCTTC; cdr3_aa: CASSLRDGYYGYTF; d_call: NA; v_call: TRBV27; j_call: TRBJ1-2; clone_size: once
cdr3_nt: TGCGCCAGCAGCTCTGGGGTCGCGGGAGGGTCGCGGGAGCAGTACTTC; cdr3_aa: CASSSGVAGGSREQYF; d_call: TRBD2; v_call: TRBV5-1; j_call: TRBJ2-7; clone_size: NA
cdr3_nt: TGTGCCAGCAGCTCAACAGGGGTCACCGGGGAGCTGTTTTTT; cdr3_aa: CASSSTGVTGELFF; d_call: TRBD1; v_call: TRBV7-8; j_call: TRBJ2-2; clone_size: once
cdr3_nt: TGTGCCAGCAGCATACGACTAGCGGGAGGGTACGAGCAGTACTTC; cdr3_aa: CASSIRLAGGYEQYF; d_call: TRBD2; v_call: TRBV5-4; j_call: TRBJ2-7; clone_size: NA
cdr3_nt: TGCGCCAGCAGCAGAGGACAGGGGTCCTACGAGCAGTACTTC; cdr3_aa: CASSRGQGSYEQYF; d_call: TRBD1; v_call: TRBV5-1; j_call: TRBJ2-7; clone_size: NA
cdr3_nt: TGTGCCAGCAGTGCGCACGAATCCGGACAGGGCAACTATGGCTACACCTTC; cdr3_aa: CASSAHESGQGNYGYTF; d_call: TRBD1; v_call: TRBV6-4; j_call: TRBJ1-2; clone_size: NA
cdr3_nt: TGTGCCAGTAGTATAGGATCGTACAGGGGGCTTTACTCTGGGGCCAACGTCCTGACTTTC; cdr3_aa: CASSIGSYRGLYSGANVLTF; d_call: TRBD1; v_call: TRBV19; j_call: TRBJ2-6; clone_size: NA
cdr3_nt: TGTGCCAGTACCCGGGACAGGGAAGACTCCAATGAGCAGTTCTTC; cdr3_aa: CASTRDREDSNEQFF; d_call: TRBD1; v_call: TRBV19; j_call: TRBJ2-1; clone_size: NA
cdr3_nt: TGTGCCAGTAGTCCGACAGGGGCCGAGCAGTACTTC; cdr3_aa: CASSPTGAEQYF; d_call: TRBD1; v_call: TRBV19; j_call: TRBJ2-7; clone_size: NA
cdr3_nt: TGTGCCACCAGTGATTGGACTAGCGGGAGTAAAAATGAGCAGTTCTTC; cdr3_aa: CATSDWTSGSKNEQFF; d_call: TRBD2; v_call: TRBV24-1; j_call: TRBJ2-1; clone_size: NA
cdr3_nt: TGTGCCAGCAGCTTAGATGCTGGCCTACTAGTTCCCTACGAGCAGTACTTC; cdr3_aa: CASSLDAGLLVPYEQYF; d_call: NA; v_call: TRBV11-2; j_call: TRBJ2-7; clone_size: NA
cdr3_nt: TGTGCCAGCAGTTCTAGCGGGATATACAATGAGCAGTTCTTC; cdr3_aa: CASSSSGIYNEQFF; d_call: TRBD2; v_call: TRBV27; j_call: TRBJ2-1; clone_size: NA
cdr3_nt: TGTGCCAGCAGCTCGGGACTCGGCGTCTACGAGCAGTACTTC; cdr3_aa: CASSSGLGVYEQYF; d_call: NA; v_call: TRBV5-6; j_call: TRBJ2-7; clone_size: NA
cdr3_nt: TGCAGCGTTACCGGACAGGCGAACACTGAAGCTTTCTTT; cdr3_aa: CSVTGQANTEAFF; d_call: TRBD1; v_call: TRBV29-1; j_call: TRBJ1-1; clone_size: once
cdr3_nt: TGCAGCGTCTACCTTCCCCAGGGGGCTAGCACAGATACGCAGTATTTT; cdr3_aa: CSVYLPQGASTDTQYF; d_call: TRBD1; v_call: TRBV29-1; j_call: TRBJ2-3; clone_size: NA
cdr3_nt: TGTGCCAGCAGCCGACTAGGACAGGGGAACACTGAAGCTTTCTTT; cdr3_aa: CASSRLGQGNTEAFF; d_call: TRBD1; v_call: TRBV3-1/TRBV3-2; j_call: TRBJ1-1; clone_size: NA
cdr3_nt: TGTGCCAGTAGTATCCAGTCTAGCGGGAGGGCCCACGAGCAGTACTTC; cdr3_aa: CASSIQSSGRAHEQYF; d_call: TRBD2; v_call: TRBV19; j_call: TRBJ2-7; clone_size: NA
cdr3_nt: TGTGCCAGTAGTGGCGAACAGGGAACCTATGGCTACACCTTC; cdr3_aa: CASSGEQGTYGYTF; d_call: NA; v_call: TRBV19; j_call: TRBJ1-2; clone_size: NA
cdr3_nt: TGTGCCAGCTCAGCGACAGGGACCTACGAGCAGTACTTC; cdr3_aa: CASSATGTYEQYF; d_call: TRBD1; v_call: TRBV18; j_call: TRBJ2-7; clone_size: NA
cdr3_nt: TGTGCCAGCAGTAGAACAGATTACAATGAGCAGTTCTTC; cdr3_aa: CASSRTDYNEQFF; d_call: NA; v_call: TRBV6-5; j_call: TRBJ2-1; clone_size: NA